In this sample, the clone carrying this TCR beta chain turned up a few times. These data come from a study of blood T cell repertoires in COVID-19. Profiling relied on immunoSEQ multiplex PCR, and the TCRdb table lists in-frame clones only, not all of them. The table lists some 200,000 clones, about 88% of them singletons, with under 6.5% in the top ten. CDR3 size: 13 residues. Germline V gene sequence: CDR1 SGHRS, CDR2 YFSETQ. V lost 2 bases and J lost 7, with 10 bases in between. Sequencing used peripheral blood. The chain employs TRBV5-1 and TRBJ1-5; a weak D match, TRBD1 (5 bases). The receptor comes from a man aged 40-50 years with active or convalescent COVID-19. CDR3 loop: CASSFAGQQPQHF. As DNA, the CDR3 is TGCGCCAGCAGCTTTGCGGGGCAACAGCCCCAGCATTTT.